Described below is a single T cell receptor (beta chain) sequence and its context. In its sample, this clone was seen a few times. Its antigen has not been determined. The species here is mouse, which means the gene names and germline sequences are mouse ones. The sequenced fragment ends 3 residues before the CDR3 boundary, so the rest is inferred from the germline J gene. These data originate in a study of CD8+ T cells in alopecia areata (dated by TCRdb to 2017 to 2018). As for the study more broadly: Skin from C3H/HeJ donors with spontaneous alopecia (6-12 months old) was grafted onto female C3H/HeJ recipients that were roughly 6-11 weeks old. In both human patients and the C3H/HeJ mouse model, the study applied high-throughput TCRbeta sequencing to look at T cell clonal expansion in alopecia areata. In humans, TCRbeta sequencing was performed on scalp tissue and on sorted CD4+ and CD8+ peripheral blood T cells from healthy controls and from patients with patchy or totalis/universalis alopecia areata. Scalp clonality was compared across normal scalp (n=4), patchy alopecia areata scalp (n=8), and alopecia totalis/universalis scalp (n=8). The RNA source kit depended on sample type: the PAXgene miRNA kit for fixed scalp, the miRNeasy kit for PBMCs, and the RNeasy kit for mouse skin. Amplification of TCRbeta CDR3 regions was done by immunoSEQ multiplex PCR using 35 Vbeta forward primers and 13 Jbeta reverse primers. Paper-wide results and their limitations: TCR sequences shared between patients were less clear than in mice, possibly partly because of HLA diversity in the patient population. Unlike mouse skin, which is dominated by gammadelta T cells, normal human skin has resident alphabeta T cells that are also sequenced, and this complicates analysis of the scalp TCR repertoire. Compared with normal scalp, lesional scalp had higher clonality and more expanded CD8+ clones, particularly in alopecia totalis/universalis, a pattern that suggests antigenic drive.

V is cut back by 0 bases and J by 7 bases, with 5 bases in the junction unmatched. Spanning cysteine to phenylalanine, the CDR3 consists of 16 amino acids. The CDR3 was read in part: 39 bases, with the frame set at base 1. Per the germline V gene (reference sequence), NSQYPW is the CDR1 and LRSPGD is the CDR2. Library creation used the immunoSEQ multiplex PCR assay. For TCR sequencing, RNA was extracted from every sample and reverse transcribed into cDNA to serve as template. SuperScript III was used for first-strand cDNA synthesis, primed with a 2:1 mix of oligo-dT and random hexamers. A synthetic immune receptor repertoire was used to measure amplification bias, and any remaining bias was corrected computationally. Sequencing of the libraries was done on Illumina HiSeq using 60 bp reads that spanned the CDR3 and were read from J toward V. As for the authors' bioinformatics: Raw reads were preprocessed to remove errors, and CDR3 was defined according to IMGT conventions as the region from the conserved cysteine to phenylalanine. To get clonality, Shannon entropy was normalized by log2 of the number of productive unique TCRs and the result was subtracted from 1. Whether each scalp clone was CD4 or CD8 was inferred by checking scalp TCRbeta sequences against the CD4 and CD8 repertoires from sorted blood. TCRdb mirrors the immuneACCESS table, restricted to in-frame sequences. Some clones are absent from its copies; in checked studies, under half trace to an unresolved V gene, and the reason for the others is unknown. V and J calls and clone size come straight from that table; D and trimming were deduced from the DNA. This sample has 270,000 or so clones in the table, none counted a single time. Less than 1.5% of the sample is taken by the ten largest.

Cells from pooled mouse cutaneous lymph nodes were stained for CD4, CD8alpha, NKG2D, NKG2ACE and other markers and then sorted on a BD Influx. Material for sequencing was CD4+ T cells sorted from a lymph node. The clonotype was recovered from a C3H/HeJ mouse with alopecia areata. The strain carries MHC haplotype H2-k. Rearrangement joined TRBV1 to TRBJ1-6; TRBD1 agrees with 8 junctional bases. TRBJ1-6 is recorded as an ORF, its role being uncertain. This receptor has the CDR3 CTCSADAGGANSPLYF. The part of the CDR3 DNA that was read is TGCACCTGCAGTGCAGATGCAGGGGGCGCGAATTCGCCC.